The rows below give T cell receptor beta chains drawn from one sample of a study of T cell repertoires in ileal Crohn's disease. TCRdb's copy holds only in-frame clones and misses some; the assay was immunoSEQ multiplex PCR. Among over 11,000 clones listed, 65% to 85% were seen once. Sequencing was done on a sample of ileal tissue. The receptors stem from an adult with Crohn's disease. CDR3s include the opening cysteine and the closing phenylalanine or tryptophan.

J gene: TRBJ2-1
V gene: TRBV6-1
CDR3 protein: CASNPVRVNEQFF

J gene: TRBJ2-1
V gene: TRBV5-1
CDR3 protein: CASSLRTGGAYNEQFF

J gene: TRBJ1-5
V gene: TRBV5-1
CDR3 protein: CASSLDGGQGQPQHF

J gene: TRBJ2-1
V gene: TRBV10-2
CDR3 protein: CASSKYLATGYNEQFF

J gene: TRBJ2-7
V gene: TRBV30
CDR3 protein: CAWSEGPGLLYEQYF

J gene: TRBJ2-7
V gene: TRBV7-8
CDR3 protein: CASSPKSGTGDWEQYF

J gene: TRBJ2-3
V gene: TRBV18
CDR3 protein: CASSPRTASTDTQYF

J gene: TRBJ2-5
V gene: TRBV5-1
CDR3 protein: CASSLATGSQETQYF

J gene: TRBJ1-1
V gene: TRBV5-1
CDR3 protein: CASSLASVNTEAFF

J gene: TRBJ1-1
V gene: TRBV19
CDR3 protein: CASSIALEGSAFF

J gene: TRBJ1-5
V gene: TRBV18
CDR3 protein: CASSPSGINQPQHF

J gene: TRBJ2-1
V gene: TRBV9
CDR3 protein: CASSPPRGVNEQFF

J gene: TRBJ2-7
V gene: TRBV6-1
CDR3 protein: CASSVQREGEQYF

J gene: TRBJ2-7
V gene: TRBV2
CDR3 protein: CASSENAGRGYEQYF

J gene: TRBJ1-2
V gene: TRBV29-1
CDR3 protein: CSVSLIPGQGNGYGYTF

J gene: TRBJ2-5
V gene: TRBV27
CDR3 protein: CASSSSGWETQYF

J gene: TRBJ2-2
V gene: TRBV5-1
CDR3 protein: CASSRNTGELFF

J gene: TRBJ1-2
V gene: TRBV2
CDR3 protein: CASGNRAVLNYGYTF

J gene: TRBJ2-7
V gene: TRBV14
CDR3 protein: CASSQALGGEQYF

J gene: TRBJ2-7
V gene: TRBV28
CDR3 protein: CASRGVTAGAYEQYF

J gene: TRBJ2-3
V gene: TRBV6-1
CDR3 protein: CASSLGEGADTQYF

J gene: TRBJ1-5
V gene: TRBV5-6
CDR3 protein: CASSLGQYSNQPQHF

J gene: TRBJ2-7
V gene: TRBV6-5
CDR3 protein: CASSFGTDYEQYF

J gene: TRBJ1-2
V gene: TRBV7-8
CDR3 protein: CASSLEAGEGYTF

J gene: TRBJ2-1
V gene: TRBV10-1
CDR3 protein: CASSESPGMSYNEQFF

J gene: TRBJ1-5
V gene: TRBV5-5
CDR3 protein: CASQGSGNQPQHF

J gene: TRBJ1-6
V gene: TRBV6-5
CDR3 protein: CASSYSRQGGSPLHF

J gene: TRBJ1-6
V gene: TRBV7-9
CDR3 protein: CASSLGQGASSPLHF

J gene: TRBJ2-7
V gene: TRBV27
CDR3 protein: CASSFRGQNDNEQYF